The next 23 T cell receptor beta chains were all read from a single sample in a study of T cells in Graves' hyperthyroidism and ophthalmopathy (dated by TCRdb to between 2019 and 2020). The method was multiplex PCR. The listed sequencing device is Illumina HiSeq 2000. TCR beta CDR3 regions were amplified from RNA transcripts. For the first round of RT-PCR on the TCR CDR3, the HTBI primer set was used together with the Qiagen OneStep RT-PCR kit. TCRdb passed the public sequencing reads through fastp at Q25 and MiXCR, retaining productive beta sequences. Each entry merges the rows of one CDR3 protein and shows their most common DNA and genes. For this sample there are a few hundred thousand distinct CDR3 sequences; more than 15% appear just once. The top ten hold under 8% of the sample. The sequencing sample was made of blood. The receptors derive from a woman in her thirties with Graves' hyperthyroidism.

This clonotype was picked up many times. The chain has TRBV6-2 or TRBV6-3 and TRBJ1-5, with D maybe TRBD1 (6 bases). The germline CDR1 and CDR2 sequences are MNHEY and SVGEGT. V lost 8 bases to trimming and J lost 7 bases, with 15 bases between them. There are 13 residues in the CDR3. The CDR3 DNA reads TGTGCCAGCGCTCGGAGGGGGACGCAGCCCCAGCATTTT. Amino acid sequence: CASARRGTQPQHF.

The table lists this clonotype with many counts. V gene TRBV28 combines with J gene TRBJ1-6; 8 nucleotides line up with TRBD1. The CDR3 is 16 amino acids. V gave up 5 bases and J gave up 8 bases; unmatched junction bases: 11. Germline V gene lookup returns CDR1 MDHEN and CDR2 SYDVKM. CDR3: CASSPLRTGRDSPLHF. The DNA of the CDR3 is TGTGCCAGCAGTCCACTCCGGACAGGGAGGGATTCACCCCTCCACTTT. Variable domain in full (rest from reference TRBV28 and TRBJ1-6): DVKVTQSSRYLVKRTGEKVFLECVQDMDHENMFWYRQDPGLGLRLIYFSYDVKMKEKGDIPEGYSVSREKKERFSLILESASTNQTSMYLCASSPLRTGRDSPLHFGNGTRLTVT.

The chain carries TRBV18 and TRBJ1-5, with D unclear. CDR1 and CDR2 from the germline V gene are KGHSH and LQKENI. V lost 2 bases and J 4 bases, leaving 12 bases between the germline ends. The CDR3 runs to 15 residues. The chain's CDR3 is CASSPVSGQNQPQHF. The CDR3 nucleotides are TGTGCCAGCTCACCAGTCTCGGGCCAGAATCAGCCCCAGCATTTT.

This clonotype has only a few counts. The chain has TRBV7-9 and TRBJ2-4, with no clear D. V lost 2 bases to trimming and J lost 5 bases, with 13 bases between them. This CDR3 comprises 15 residues. CDR1 is SEHNR, CDR2 FQNEAQ, per germline (reference sequence). The CDR3 is CASSLLGAAENIQYF. The DNA of the CDR3 is TGTGCCAGCAGCTTATTGGGTGCGGCGGAAAACATTCAGTACTTC. The full variable domain, rest sourced from reference TRBV7-9 and TRBJ2-4, is DTGVSQNPRHKITKRGQNVTFRCDPISEHNRLYWYRQTLGQGPEFLTYFQNEAQLEKSRLLSDRFSAERPKGSFSTLEIQRTEQGDSAMYLCASSLLGAAENIQYFGAGTRLSVL.

This clonotype occurred many times. The chain carries TRBV20-1 and TRBJ2-5; D ambiguous. The length of the CDR3 is 13 residues. V lost 8 bases and J 3 bases, leaving 16 bases between the germline ends. In germline, CDR1 is DFQATT, CDR2 SNEGSKA (reference sequence). The CDR3 region is CSSRVMAKETQYF. DNA for the CDR3: TGCAGTAGTAGAGTAATGGCAAAAGAGACCCAGTACTTC.

This clonotype was detected a few times. The chain joins TRBV27 to TRBJ1-2; 8 positions agree with TRBD1. Unmatched junction bases numbered 4, after V lost 9 bases and J lost 1 base. Germline V gene data show CDR1 as MNHEY and CDR2 as SMNVEV (reference sequence). This CDR3 has 13 residues. This CDR3 is CASWDRFNYGYTF. CDR3 DNA sequence: TGTGCCAGTTGGGACAGGTTTAACTATGGCTACACCTTC.

This clonotype was detected ten times or more. CDR3: CASSSSAGSSGLRYNEQFF. The CDR3 coding sequence is TGTGCCAGCAGCTCCAGCGCTGGGTCTAGCGGGCTACGATACAATGAGCAGTTCTTC. The chain carries TRBV7-9 and TRBJ2-1; 8 bases match TRBD2. The CDR3 runs 19 residues. V was clipped by 4 bases and J by 4 bases; unmatched bases: 18. Germline CDR1 is SEHNR and CDR2 is FQNEAQ (reference sequence).

Many counts were recorded for this clonotype. This chain joins TRBV3-1 and TRBJ1-1; D is perhaps TRBD1 (5 bases). Germline V CDR1 and CDR2: LGHDT, YNNKEL (reference sequence). V was trimmed by 1 base and J by 6 bases, leaving 15 bases between them. The CDR3 spans 15 residues. This CDR3 reads CASSQGTGPSPEAFF. The CDR3 DNA reads TGTGCCAGCAGCCAAGGGACGGGGCCGTCGCCTGAAGCTTTCTTT. Full variable domain (outside the CDR3, taken from reference TRBV3-1 and TRBJ1-1): DTAVSQTPKYLVTQMGNDKSIKCEQNLGHDTMYWYKQDSKKFLKIMFSYNNKELIINETVPNRFSPKSPDKAHLNLHINSLELGDSAVYFCASSQGTGPSPEAFFGQGTRLTVV.

This chain joins TRBV5-4 and TRBJ2-2; 10 positions match TRBD2. CDR1 and CDR2 from the germline V gene are SGHNT and YYREEE (reference sequence). This CDR3 contains 15 residues. V trimming: 0 bases; J trimming: 6 bases; junction bases outside the gene matches: 2. CDR3 nucleotides: TGTGCCAGCAGCTTGGCTAGCGGGAGAGCCGGGGAGCTGTTTTTT. This encodes CASSLASGRAGELFF.

This clonotype was seen ten or more times. The chain links TRBV5-1 to TRBJ2-7, with unresolved D. This CDR3 has 12 residues. Trimming removed 4 bases at V and 5 bases at J, with 10 bases between. Germline CDR1 SGHRS, CDR2 YFSETQ. CDR3 coding DNA: TGCGCCAGCAGCACCCGATTTAACGAGCAGTACTTC. Protein sequence: CASSTRFNEQYF.

This clonotype came up many times. V is TRBV30 and J is TRBJ2-1, with 8 bases identical to TRBD2. The CDR3 is 15 residues long. Trimming took 5 bases from V and 2 from J; bases not matched to a gene: 8. Germline V CDR1 and CDR2: GTSNPN, SVGIG (reference sequence). CDR3 DNA sequence: TGTGCCTGGGTTAGCGGGACTCCTGCCTACAATGAGCAGTTCTTC. Translating it yields CAWVSGTPAYNEQFF.

This chain links TRBV20-1 with TRBJ2-1; perhaps TRBD2 as D (5 bases). The CDR3 is 15 amino acids. Germline CDR1 DFQATT, CDR2 SNEGSKA (reference sequence). Trimming removed 5 bases at V and 0 bases at J, with 14 bases between. The CDR3 region has the DNA TGCAGTGCTCAGACCAGCGGAAGCTCCTACAATGAGCAGTTCTTC. Its translation: CSAQTSGSSYNEQFF.

This clonotype was counted at least ten times. The V gene is TRBV11-3, the J gene TRBJ2-1; D is uncertain. The CDR3 contains 15 residues. Trimming took off 4 bases at V and 4 bases at J, with 14 bases between the two ends. The germline V gene encodes CDR1 SGHNT and CDR2 YENEEA. CDR3 protein: CASSWLRDHYNEQFF. In DNA, the CDR3 is TGTGCCAGCAGCTGGCTTAGGGATCATTACAATGAGCAGTTCTTC. Full variable domain (outside the CDR3, taken from reference TRBV11-3 and TRBJ2-1): EAGVVQSPRYKIIEKKQPVAFWCNPISGHNTLYWYLQNLGQGPELLIRYENEEAVDDSQLPKDRFSAERLKGVDSTLKIQPAELGDSAVYLCASSWLRDHYNEQFFGPGTRLTVL.

This clonotype appeared many times. V and J are TRBV2 and TRBJ2-2; D may correspond to TRBD1 or TRBD2 (6 bases each). The CDR3 runs 13 residues. The V gene lost 6 bases and the J gene lost 7 bases, with 12 bases spanning the gap. Germline CDR1 SNHLY, CDR2 FYNNEI. The CDR3 DNA is TGTGCCAGCAGCCGGGGGCGGAGCGGGGAGCTGTTTTTT. Its translation: CASSRGRSGELFF. The full variable domain, with the rest looked up from reference TRBV2 and TRBJ2-2, is EPEVTQTPSHQVTQMGQEVILRCVPISNHLYFYWYRQILGQKVEFLVSFYNNEISEKSEIFDDQFSVERPDGSNFTLKIRSTKLEDSAMYFCASSRGRSGELFFGEGSRLTVL.

Ten or more counts support this clonotype. V gene TRBV18 combines with J gene TRBJ2-3, with D perhaps matching TRBD1 (5 bases). Germline CDR1 KGHSH, CDR2 LQKENI. The CDR3 loop spans 13 amino acids. The V gene lost 3 bases and the J gene lost 5 bases, with 9 bases spanning the gap. The chain's CDR3 is CASSPGQIDTQYF. The CDR3 DNA is TGTGCCAGCTCACCGGGGCAGATAGATACGCAGTATTTT. Combining the CDR3 with reference TRBV18 and TRBJ2-3 gives the whole variable domain NAGVMQNPRHLVRRRGQEARLRCSPMKGHSHVYWYRQLPEEGLKFMVYLQKENIIDESGMPKERFSAEFPKEGPSILRIQQVVRGDSAAYFCASSPGQIDTQYFGPGTRLTVL.

The CDR3 bases are TGCGCCAGCAGCCAATACTGGGAAGGGTTTCGCGAGCAGTACTTC. Translated, it gives CASSQYWEGFREQYF. This chain connects TRBV4-1 to TRBJ2-7; D is undetermined. The germline V and J ends were trimmed by 2 bases and 6 bases, with 17 bases remaining between them. Germline CDR1 is MGHRA and CDR2 is YSYEKL. This CDR3 spans 15 amino acids.

In its sample, this clonotype was seen many times. The chain combines TRBV30 with TRBJ2-7, with TRBD2 matching 8 bases. The ends lost 1 base at V and 6 bases at J; junction bases unmatched: 5. The CDR3 is 13 residues long. Germline values: CDR1 GTSNPN, CDR2 SVGIG (reference sequence). The chain's CDR3 is CAWSGGLGREQYF. The DNA of the CDR3 is TGTGCCTGGAGTGGGGGACTAGGACGCGAGCAGTACTTC.

The genes are TRBV2 and TRBJ2-5; 10 bases agree with TRBD1. Germline V gene data show CDR1 as SNHLY and CDR2 as FYNNEI. This CDR3 is 15 amino acids long. After removal of 1 base from V and 4 bases from J, the junction contained 3 bases not matched to a gene. The CDR3 loop reads CASSEGTGGGETQYF. Written as DNA, the CDR3 is TGTGCCAGCAGTGAAGGGACAGGGGGTGGAGAGACCCAGTACTTC.

This clonotype was picked up many times. The V gene is TRBV5-1, the J gene TRBJ2-3, with 7 bases aligning to TRBD2. V was clipped by 0 bases and J by 4 bases; unmatched bases: 8. The CDR3 has 16 amino acids. Looked up from germline, CDR1 is SGHRS and CDR2 is YFSETQ. The CDR3 DNA is TGCGCCAGCAGCTTGGTCGCGGGAGAGGGTCCAGATACGCAGTATTTT. Its translation: CASSLVAGEGPDTQYF.

This clonotype was observed a handful of times. This could be a read error, since a much larger clone is one nucleotide away. The chain employs TRBV30 and TRBJ2-4; the D is unclear. The CDR3 length is 13 residues. Trimming pared 5 bases from V and 6 bases from J, leaving 14 bases between. Per germline, CDR1 GTSNPN and CDR2 SVGIG (reference sequence). The CDR3: CAWEKFGVNIQYF. The CDR3, as DNA: TGTGCCTGGGAAAAATTCGGTGTAAACATTCAGTACTTC.

Many counts were recorded for this clonotype. This chain connects TRBV19 to TRBJ2-1, with 13 bases identical to TRBD2. The CDR3 length is 14 residues. The J segment lost 6 bases and the V segment lost 8 bases, leaving 4 bases of the junction unmatched. The germline CDR1 and CDR2 sequences are LNHDA and SQIVND (reference sequence). The CDR3: CASRLAGGINEQFF. CDR3 nucleotides: TGTGCCAGTCGACTAGCGGGAGGCATCAATGAGCAGTTCTTC.

This clonotype was counted once. A much larger clonotype is one base distant, so this may be a read error. The chain recombines TRBV27 with TRBJ2-7; tentative D call: TRBD2 (6 bases). Germline loops: CDR1 MNHEY, CDR2 SMNVEV (reference sequence). Trimming took 4 bases from V and 0 from J, leaving 13 bases between them. The CDR3 extends over 15 amino acids. The chain's CDR3 is CASSYSRRVSYEQYF. In DNA form, the CDR3 reads TGTGCCAGCAGTTATAGCAGGAGGGTCTCCTACGAGCAGTACTTC.

The gene calls are TRBV29-1 and TRBJ2-7; 8 bases match TRBD2. The CDR3 loop spans 15 amino acids. In germline, CDR1 is SQVTM, CDR2 ANQGSEA. The trim removed 2 bases at V and 3 bases at J, leaving 9 bases unmatched. The CDR3 loop reads CSVESPSGSDYEQYF. In nucleotides, the CDR3 is TGCAGCGTTGAATCCCCAAGCGGGAGTGACTACGAGCAGTACTTC.